The clone carrying this T cell receptor beta chain has more than one count but fewer than ten. Germline assignment: CDR1 MNHNS and CDR2 SASEGT. This CDR3 is 16 amino acids long. Between the trimmed V and J ends, which lost 0 bases and 4 bases, there was a span of 13 bases. Per the authors' pipeline: For nucleated cells, counts were estimated from reference gene primer amplification. Sequenced by immunoSEQ multiplex PCR; TCRdb stores in-frame clones only, minus some. D and trimming were read from the DNA, whereas the V and J calls and clone size are those reported in that table. The table shows about 360,000 clones, with more than 70% occurring only once. The sample is drawn from a study of blood T cell repertoires in COVID-19.

Material: PBMCs or T cells enriched from blood (not recorded which). The V and J genes are TRBV6-1 and TRBJ2-1, with TRBD2 as a possible D gene (5 bases). This TCR derives from a man aged 35 to 55 in a cohort exposed to, infected with or recovered from COVID-19 (not recorded which). The CDR3: CASSEARSRLYNEQFF. Written as DNA, the CDR3 is TGTGCCAGCAGTGAAGCAAGGAGTAGACTATACAATGAGCAGTTCTTC.